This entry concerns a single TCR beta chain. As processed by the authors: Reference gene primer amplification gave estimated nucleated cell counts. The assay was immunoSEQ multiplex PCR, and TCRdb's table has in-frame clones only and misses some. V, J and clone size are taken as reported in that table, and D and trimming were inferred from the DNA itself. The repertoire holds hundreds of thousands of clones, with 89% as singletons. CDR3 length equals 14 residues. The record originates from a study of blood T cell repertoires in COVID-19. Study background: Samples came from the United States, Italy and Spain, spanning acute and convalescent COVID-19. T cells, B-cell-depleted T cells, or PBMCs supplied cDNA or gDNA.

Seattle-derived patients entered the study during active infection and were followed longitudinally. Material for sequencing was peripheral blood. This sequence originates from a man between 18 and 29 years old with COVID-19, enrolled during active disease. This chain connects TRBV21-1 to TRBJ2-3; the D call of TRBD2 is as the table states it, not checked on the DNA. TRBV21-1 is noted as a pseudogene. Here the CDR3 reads CASSNPYSTDTQYF. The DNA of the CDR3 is TGTGCCAGCAGCAATCCTTATAGCACAGATACGCAGTATTTT.